These 10 T cell receptor beta chains came from one sample sequenced in a study of CD8+CD57+ T cells in acquired aplastic anemia. Patients selected for sequencing had displayed CD8+CD57+ cell expansion by flow cytometry. Profiling that covered TCR beta VDJ and CDR3 relied on genomic DNA as its template. MiXCR was run by TCRdb on the reads, yielding one entry per CDR3 protein. The table includes roughly 190,000 distinct CDR3 sequences, around 45% detected once. Material: sorted CD4+, CD8+, or CD8+CD57+ T cells (not recorded which) from PBMCs. The receptors here all came from a human donor with aplastic anemia.

Ten or more counts support this clonotype. This chain uses TRBV24-1 with TRBJ2-1, with 10 bases aligning to TRBD2. CDR1 KGHDR and CDR2 SFDVKD come from the germline V gene. The J segment lost 10 bases and the V segment lost 5 bases, leaving 4 bases of the junction unmatched. The CDR3 loop spans 13 amino acids. In nucleotides, the CDR3 is TGTGCCACCAGTGCTAGCGGGAGAGAAGAGCAGTTCTTC. It translates to CATSASGREEQFF.

This clonotype came up many times. V gene TRBV12-3 or TRBV12-4 combines with J gene TRBJ2-7, with TRBD1 matching 8 bases. The V gene end was trimmed by 4 bases and the J gene end by 4 bases; junction bases not matched to a gene: 3. The CDR3 sequence is 13 residues long. The CDR3 DNA sequence: TGTGCCAGCAGTTGGGGGACAGGTTACGAGCAGTACTTC. This encodes CASSWGTGYEQYF.

This clonotype was observed many times. The chain has TRBV6-4 and TRBJ2-5, with D possibly matching TRBD1 (5 bases). V lost 3 bases, J lost 7 bases, and 12 bases lay in between. The CDR3 extends over 13 amino acids. Germline loops: CDR1 MRHNA, CDR2 SNTAGT. The CDR3 protein is CASSEGLGGTQYF. For the CDR3, the DNA is TGTGCCAGCAGTGAGGGGCTCGGTGGGACCCAGTACTTC.

This chain joins TRBV4-1 and TRBJ2-1, with TRBD2 matching over 12 bases. This CDR3 has 19 amino acids. Germline V gene lookup returns CDR1 MGHRA and CDR2 YSYEKL. The V gene end was trimmed by 0 bases and the J gene end by 8 bases; junction bases not matched to a gene: 14. The CDR3: CASSQDQDTPSGGAHEQFF. The CDR3, as DNA: TGCGCCAGCAGCCAAGATCAAGACACCCCTAGCGGGGGGGCACATGAGCAGTTCTTC.

J is TRBJ1-2 and V is TRBV12-3 or TRBV12-4; D uncertain. V was trimmed by 4 bases and J by 6 bases, leaving 12 bases between them. The CDR3 is 13 amino acids. CDR3 in DNA: TGTGCCAGCAGTTCGGACGGGCCTCATGGCTACACCTTC. Protein: CASSSDGPHGYTF.

This chain connects TRBV29-1 to TRBJ1-2, with D possibly matching TRBD1 (5 bases). The V gene lost 6 bases and the J gene lost 4 bases, with 21 bases spanning the gap. The CDR3 sequence is 15 residues long. CDR1 is SQVTM, CDR2 ANQGSEA, per germline. CDR3 protein: CSVGGAATAGYGYTF. CDR3 coding DNA: TGCAGCGTCGGAGGGGCAGCCACTGCTGGCTATGGCTACACCTTC.

This rearrangement joins TRBV2 to TRBJ1-5, with D perhaps TRBD1 (5 bases). There are 12 residues in the CDR3. Germline V gene lookup returns CDR1 SNHLY and CDR2 FYNNEI. The germline V and J ends were trimmed by 7 bases and 7 bases, with 11 bases remaining between them. In DNA form, the CDR3 reads TGTGCCAGCAAAACCGACAGACAGCCCCAGCATTTT. This sequence encodes CASKTDRQPQHF.

The rearrangement joins TRBV20-1 to TRBJ2-3, with D uncertain. Germline V gene sequence: CDR1 DFQATT, CDR2 SNEGSKA (reference sequence). Trimming shortened V by 2 bases and J by 4 bases, and 7 bases separated the two germline ends. The length of the CDR3 is 12 residues. CDR3 in DNA: TGCAGTGCTAGATACGGTGCAGATACGCAGTATTTT. Amino acid sequence: CSARYGADTQYF.

This clonotype has just a few counts. The chain joins TRBV7-9 to TRBJ2-7; 9 bases match TRBD1. The length of the CDR3 is 15 residues. Germline CDR1 reads SEHNR; CDR2 reads FQNEAQ (reference sequence). Trimming removed 5 bases from V and 3 bases from J; junction bases left unmatched: 8. The CDR3 DNA sequence: TGTGCCAGCAGCGCCCTACAGGGGGCCGGCTACGAGCAGTACTTC. This sequence encodes CASSALQGAGYEQYF.

This clonotype was observed at least ten times. The chain couples TRBV12-5 to TRBJ2-2; 8 bases are a match to TRBD1. Germline CDR1 reads LGHNT; CDR2 reads FRNRAP. This CDR3 comprises 15 residues. V shed 6 bases and J 6 bases; nucleotides not matched to a gene: 9. The CDR3 protein is CASGPGTGIAGELFF. For the CDR3, the DNA is TGTGCTAGTGGGCCAGGGACAGGTATCGCCGGGGAGCTGTTTTTT.